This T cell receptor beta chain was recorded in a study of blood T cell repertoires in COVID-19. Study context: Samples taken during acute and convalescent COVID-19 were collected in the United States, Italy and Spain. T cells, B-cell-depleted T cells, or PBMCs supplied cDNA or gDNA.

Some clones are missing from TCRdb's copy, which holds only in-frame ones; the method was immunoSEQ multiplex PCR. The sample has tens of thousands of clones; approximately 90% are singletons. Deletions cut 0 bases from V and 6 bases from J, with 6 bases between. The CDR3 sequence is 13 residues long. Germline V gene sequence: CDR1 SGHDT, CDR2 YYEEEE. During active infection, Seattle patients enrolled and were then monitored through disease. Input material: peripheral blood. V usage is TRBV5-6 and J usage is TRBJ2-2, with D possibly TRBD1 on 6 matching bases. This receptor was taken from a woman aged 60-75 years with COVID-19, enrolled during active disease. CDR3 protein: CASSLEGAGELFF. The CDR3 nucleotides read TGTGCCAGCAGCTTGGAGGGGGCCGGGGAGCTGTTTTTT.